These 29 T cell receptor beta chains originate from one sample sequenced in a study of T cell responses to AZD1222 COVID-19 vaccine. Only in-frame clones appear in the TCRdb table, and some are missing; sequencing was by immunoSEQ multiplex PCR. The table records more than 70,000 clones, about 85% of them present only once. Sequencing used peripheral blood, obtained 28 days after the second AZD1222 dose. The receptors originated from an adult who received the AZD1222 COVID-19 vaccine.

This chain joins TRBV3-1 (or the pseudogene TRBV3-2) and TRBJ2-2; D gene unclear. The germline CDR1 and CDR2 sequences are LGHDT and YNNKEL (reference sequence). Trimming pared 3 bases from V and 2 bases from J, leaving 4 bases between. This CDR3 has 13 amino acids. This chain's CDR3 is CASSQGNTGELFF. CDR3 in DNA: TGTGCCAGCAGCCAGGGTAACACCGGGGAGCTGTTTTTT.

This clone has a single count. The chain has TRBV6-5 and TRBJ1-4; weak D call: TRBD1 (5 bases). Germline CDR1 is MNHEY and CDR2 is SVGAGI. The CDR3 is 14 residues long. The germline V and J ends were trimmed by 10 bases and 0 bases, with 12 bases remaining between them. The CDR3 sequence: CATTGEATNEKLFF. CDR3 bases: TGTGCCACTACGGGGGAAGCAACTAATGAAAAACTGTTTTTT.

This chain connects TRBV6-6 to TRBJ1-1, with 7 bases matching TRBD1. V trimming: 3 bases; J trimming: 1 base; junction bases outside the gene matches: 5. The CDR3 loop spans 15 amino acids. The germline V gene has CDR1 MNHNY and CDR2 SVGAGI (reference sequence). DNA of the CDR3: TGTGCCAGCAGTTATGAAGGGACAGCGAACACTGAAGCTTTCTTT. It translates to CASSYEGTANTEAFF.

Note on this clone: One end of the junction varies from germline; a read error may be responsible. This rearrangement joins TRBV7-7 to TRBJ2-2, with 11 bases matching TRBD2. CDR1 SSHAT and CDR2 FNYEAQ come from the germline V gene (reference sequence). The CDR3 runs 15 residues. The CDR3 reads CASSTSGSGTGELFF. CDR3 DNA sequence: TGTGCTAGCAGCACTAGCGGGAGTGGGACCGGGGAGCTGTTTTTT.

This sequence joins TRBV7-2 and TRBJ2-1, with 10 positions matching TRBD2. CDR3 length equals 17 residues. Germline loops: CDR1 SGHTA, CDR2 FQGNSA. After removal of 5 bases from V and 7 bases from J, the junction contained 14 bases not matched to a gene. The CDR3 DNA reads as TGTGCCAGCAGCCCGTTCGGGGAGCGGGAGGGAAAAAATGAGCAGTTCTTC. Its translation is CASSPFGEREGKNEQFF.

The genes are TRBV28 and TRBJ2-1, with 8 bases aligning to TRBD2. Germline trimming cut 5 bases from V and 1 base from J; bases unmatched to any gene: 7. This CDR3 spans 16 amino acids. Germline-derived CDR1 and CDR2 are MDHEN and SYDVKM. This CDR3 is CASSNRLASSYNEQFF. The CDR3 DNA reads TGTGCCAGCAGTAACCGACTAGCGTCTTCCTACAATGAGCAGTTCTTC. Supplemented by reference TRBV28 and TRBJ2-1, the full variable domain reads DVKVTQSSRYLVKRTGEKVFLECVQDMDHENMFWYRQDPGLGLRLIYFSYDVKMKEKGDIPEGYSVSREKKERFSLILESASTNQTSMYLCASSNRLASSYNEQFFGPGTRLTVL.

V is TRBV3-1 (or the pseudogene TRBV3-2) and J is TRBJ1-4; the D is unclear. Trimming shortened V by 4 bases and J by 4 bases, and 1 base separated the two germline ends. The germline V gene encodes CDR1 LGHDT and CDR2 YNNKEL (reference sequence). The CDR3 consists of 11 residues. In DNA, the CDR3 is TGTGCCAGCAGCCTTAATGAAAAACTGTTTTTT. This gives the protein CASSLNEKLFF.

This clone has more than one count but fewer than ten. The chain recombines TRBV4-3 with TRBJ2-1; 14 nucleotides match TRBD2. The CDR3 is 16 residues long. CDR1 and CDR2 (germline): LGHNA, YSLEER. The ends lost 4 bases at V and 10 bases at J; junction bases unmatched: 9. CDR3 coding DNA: TGCGCCAGCAGCCGAATCTCCGGACTAGCGGGAGGCGAGCAGTTCTTC. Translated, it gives CASSRISGLAGGEQFF.

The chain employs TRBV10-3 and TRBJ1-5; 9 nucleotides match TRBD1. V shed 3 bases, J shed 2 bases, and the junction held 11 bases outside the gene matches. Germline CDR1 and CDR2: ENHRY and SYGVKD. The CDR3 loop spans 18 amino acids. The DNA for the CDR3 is TGTGCCATCAGTGAAAGAGAGACAGGGGGGATTGGCAATCAGCCCCAGCATTTT. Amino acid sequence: CAISERETGGIGNQPQHF.

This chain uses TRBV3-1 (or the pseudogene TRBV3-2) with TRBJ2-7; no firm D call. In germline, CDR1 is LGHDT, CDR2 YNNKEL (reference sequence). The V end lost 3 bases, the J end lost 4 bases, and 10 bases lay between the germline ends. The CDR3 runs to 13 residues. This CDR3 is CASSHTSLYEQYF. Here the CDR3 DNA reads TGTGCCAGCAGCCACACCTCCCTGTACGAGCAGTACTTC.

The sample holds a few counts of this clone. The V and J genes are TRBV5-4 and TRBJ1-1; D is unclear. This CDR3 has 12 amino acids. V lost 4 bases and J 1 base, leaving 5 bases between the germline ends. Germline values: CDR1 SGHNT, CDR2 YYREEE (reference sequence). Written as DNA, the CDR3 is TGTGCCAGCAGCCGGGCGAACACTGAAGCTTTCTTT. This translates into CASSRANTEAFF.

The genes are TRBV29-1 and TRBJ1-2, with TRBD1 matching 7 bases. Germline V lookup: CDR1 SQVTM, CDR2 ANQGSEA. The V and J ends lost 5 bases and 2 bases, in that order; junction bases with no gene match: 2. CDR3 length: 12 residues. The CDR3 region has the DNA TGCAGCGTTATGGGACAGAACTATGGCTACACCTTC. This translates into CSVMGQNYGYTF.

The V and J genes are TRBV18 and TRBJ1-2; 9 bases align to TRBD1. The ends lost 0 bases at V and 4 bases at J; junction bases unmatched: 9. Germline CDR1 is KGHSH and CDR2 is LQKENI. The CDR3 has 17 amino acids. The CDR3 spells CASSPPGIGTGIYGYTF. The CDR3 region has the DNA TGTGCCAGCTCACCACCGGGAATCGGGACAGGGATCTATGGCTACACCTTC.

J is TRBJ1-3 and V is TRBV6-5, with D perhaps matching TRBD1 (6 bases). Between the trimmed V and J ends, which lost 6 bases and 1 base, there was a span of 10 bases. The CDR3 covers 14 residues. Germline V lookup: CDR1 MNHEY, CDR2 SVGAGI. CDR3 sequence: CASRTGASGNTIYF. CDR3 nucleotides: TGTGCCAGCAGGACGGGGGCTTCTGGAAACACCATATATTTT.

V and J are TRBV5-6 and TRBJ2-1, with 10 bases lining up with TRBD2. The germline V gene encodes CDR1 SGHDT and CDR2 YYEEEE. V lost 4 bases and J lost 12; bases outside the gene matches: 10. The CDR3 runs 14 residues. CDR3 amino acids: CASSLAAGLAAQFF. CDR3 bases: TGTGCCAGCAGCCTAGCTGCCGGACTAGCGGCGCAGTTCTTC.

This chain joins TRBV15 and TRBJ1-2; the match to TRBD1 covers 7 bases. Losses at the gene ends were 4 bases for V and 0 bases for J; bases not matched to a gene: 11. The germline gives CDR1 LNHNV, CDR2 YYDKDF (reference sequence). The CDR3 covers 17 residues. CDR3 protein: CATSIFRDSVSNYGYTF. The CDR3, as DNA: TGTGCCACCAGCATATTCCGGGACAGCGTTTCTAACTATGGCTACACCTTC.

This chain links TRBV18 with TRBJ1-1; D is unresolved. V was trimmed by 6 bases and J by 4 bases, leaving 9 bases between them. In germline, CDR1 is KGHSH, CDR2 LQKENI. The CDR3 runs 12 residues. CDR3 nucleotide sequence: TGTGCCAGCTCGCCCACTGTCACTGAAGCTTTCTTT. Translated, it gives CASSPTVTEAFF.

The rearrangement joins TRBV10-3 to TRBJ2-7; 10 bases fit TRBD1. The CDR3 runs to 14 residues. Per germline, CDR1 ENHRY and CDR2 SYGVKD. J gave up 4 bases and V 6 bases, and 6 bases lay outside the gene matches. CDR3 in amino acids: CAISAGTGAYEQYF. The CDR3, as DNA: TGTGCCATCAGCGCCGGGACAGGGGCTTACGAGCAGTACTTC.

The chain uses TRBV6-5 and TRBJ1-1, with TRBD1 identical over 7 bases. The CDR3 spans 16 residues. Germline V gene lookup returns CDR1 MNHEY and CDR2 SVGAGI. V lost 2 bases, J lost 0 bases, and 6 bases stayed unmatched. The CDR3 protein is CASSYAPDRVNTEAFF. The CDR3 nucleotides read TGTGCCAGCAGTTACGCCCCCGACAGGGTGAACACTGAAGCTTTCTTT.

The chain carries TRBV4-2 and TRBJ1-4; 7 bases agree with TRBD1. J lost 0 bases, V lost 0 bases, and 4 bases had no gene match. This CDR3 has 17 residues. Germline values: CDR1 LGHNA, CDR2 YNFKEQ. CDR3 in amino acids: CASSQEAQGATNEKLFF. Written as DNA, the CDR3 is TGTGCCAGCAGCCAAGAGGCCCAGGGGGCAACTAATGAAAAACTGTTTTTT.

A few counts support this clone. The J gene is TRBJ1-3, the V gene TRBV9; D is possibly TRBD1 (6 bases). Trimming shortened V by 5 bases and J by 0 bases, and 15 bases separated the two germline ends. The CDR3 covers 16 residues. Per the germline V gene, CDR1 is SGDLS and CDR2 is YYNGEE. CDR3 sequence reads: CASSTGQLTSGNTIYF. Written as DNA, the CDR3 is TGTGCCAGCAGTACCGGACAGCTCACCTCTGGAAACACCATATATTTT.

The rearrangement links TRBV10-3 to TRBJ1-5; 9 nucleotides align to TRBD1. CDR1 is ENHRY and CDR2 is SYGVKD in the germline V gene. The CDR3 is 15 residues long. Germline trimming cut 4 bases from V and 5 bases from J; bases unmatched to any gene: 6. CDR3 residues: CAISVTGGRDQPQHF. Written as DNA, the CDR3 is TGTGCCATCAGTGTGACAGGGGGAAGAGATCAGCCCCAGCATTTT.

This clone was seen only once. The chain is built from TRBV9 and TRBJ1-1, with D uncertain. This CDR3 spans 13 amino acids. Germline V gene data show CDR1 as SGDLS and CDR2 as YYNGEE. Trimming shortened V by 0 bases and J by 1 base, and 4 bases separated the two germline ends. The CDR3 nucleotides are TGTGCCAGCAGCGTAGAGTGGAACACTGAAGCTTTCTTT. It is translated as CASSVEWNTEAFF.

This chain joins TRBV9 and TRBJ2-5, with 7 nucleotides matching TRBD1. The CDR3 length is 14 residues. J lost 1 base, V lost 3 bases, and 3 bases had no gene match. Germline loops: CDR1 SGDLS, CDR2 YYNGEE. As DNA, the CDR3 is TGTGCCAGCAGCGCCCGACAGGGCCAAGAGACCCAGTACTTC. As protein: CASSARQGQETQYF.

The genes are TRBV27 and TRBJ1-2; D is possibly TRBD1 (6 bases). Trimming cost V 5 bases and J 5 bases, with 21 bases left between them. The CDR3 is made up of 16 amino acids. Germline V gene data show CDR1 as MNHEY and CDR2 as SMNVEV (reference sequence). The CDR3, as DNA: TGTGCCAGCAGTCCCCCGGGGAGGGGGGGCTCGTATGGCTACACCTTC. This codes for CASSPPGRGGSYGYTF.

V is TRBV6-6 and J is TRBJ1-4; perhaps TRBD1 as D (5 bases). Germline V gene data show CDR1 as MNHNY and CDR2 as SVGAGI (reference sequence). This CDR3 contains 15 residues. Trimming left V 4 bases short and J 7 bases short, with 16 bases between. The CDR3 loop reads CASSSPFGRGEKLFF. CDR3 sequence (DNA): TGTGCCAGCAGTTCTCCTTTTGGGAGGGGTGAAAAACTGTTTTTT.

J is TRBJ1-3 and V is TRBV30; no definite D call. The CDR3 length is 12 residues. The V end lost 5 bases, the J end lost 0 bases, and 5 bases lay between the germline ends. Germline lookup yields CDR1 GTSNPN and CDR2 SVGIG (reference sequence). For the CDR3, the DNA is TGTGCCTGGCAGGACTCTGGAAACACCATATATTTT. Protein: CAWQDSGNTIYF.

The CDR3 sequence: CASRDFGGNSYNEQFF. Written as DNA, the CDR3 is TGTGCCAGTAGGGATTTCGGCGGGAACTCCTACAATGAGCAGTTCTTC. The chain carries TRBV19 and TRBJ2-1; possibly TRBD2 for D (6 bases). V lost 6 bases and J lost 0, with 15 bases in between. Germline V gene sequence: CDR1 LNHDA, CDR2 SQIVND (reference sequence). This CDR3 comprises 16 residues.

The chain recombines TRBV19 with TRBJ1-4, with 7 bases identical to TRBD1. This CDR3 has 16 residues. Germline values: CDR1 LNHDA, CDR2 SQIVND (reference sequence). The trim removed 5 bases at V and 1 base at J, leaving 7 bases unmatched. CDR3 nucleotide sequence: TGTGCCAGTAGTCTCAGGGGGATTCAAACTAATGAAAAACTGTTTTTT. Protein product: CASSLRGIQTNEKLFF.